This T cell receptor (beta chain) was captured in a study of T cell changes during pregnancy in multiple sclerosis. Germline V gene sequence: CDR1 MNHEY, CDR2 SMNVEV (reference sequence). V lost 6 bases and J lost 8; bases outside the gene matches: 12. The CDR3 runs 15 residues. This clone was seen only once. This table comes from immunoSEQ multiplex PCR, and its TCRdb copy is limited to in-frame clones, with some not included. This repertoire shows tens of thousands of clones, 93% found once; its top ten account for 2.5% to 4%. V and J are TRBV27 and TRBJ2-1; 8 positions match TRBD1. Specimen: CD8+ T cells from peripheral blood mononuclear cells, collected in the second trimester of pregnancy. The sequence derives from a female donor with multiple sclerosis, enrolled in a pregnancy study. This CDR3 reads CASRDPWQGADEQFF. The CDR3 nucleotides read TGTGCCAGCAGGGATCCGTGGCAGGGGGCTGATGAGCAGTTCTTC.